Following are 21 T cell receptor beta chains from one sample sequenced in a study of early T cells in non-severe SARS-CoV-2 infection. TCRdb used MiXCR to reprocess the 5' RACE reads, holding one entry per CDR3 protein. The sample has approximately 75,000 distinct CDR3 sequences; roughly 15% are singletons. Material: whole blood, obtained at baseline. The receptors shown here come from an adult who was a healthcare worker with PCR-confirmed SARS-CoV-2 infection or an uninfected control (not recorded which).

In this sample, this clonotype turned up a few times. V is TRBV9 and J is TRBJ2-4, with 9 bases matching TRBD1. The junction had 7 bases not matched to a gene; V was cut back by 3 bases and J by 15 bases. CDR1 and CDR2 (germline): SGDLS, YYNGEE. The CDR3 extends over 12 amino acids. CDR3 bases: TGTGCCAGCAGCGAGCAACAGGGGGCCTTGTACTTC. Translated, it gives CASSEQQGALYF.

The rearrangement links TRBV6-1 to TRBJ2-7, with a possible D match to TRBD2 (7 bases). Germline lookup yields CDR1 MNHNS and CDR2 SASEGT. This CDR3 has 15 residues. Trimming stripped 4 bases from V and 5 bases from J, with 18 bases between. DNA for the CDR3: TGTGCCAGCAGTGCGAACAGGGAGGGGCGTAACGAGCAGTACTTC. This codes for CASSANREGRNEQYF.

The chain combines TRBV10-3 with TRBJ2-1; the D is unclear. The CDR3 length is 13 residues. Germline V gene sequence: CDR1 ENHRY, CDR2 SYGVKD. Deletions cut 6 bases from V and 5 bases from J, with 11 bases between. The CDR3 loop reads CAIRGDNNNEQFF. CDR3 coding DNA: TGTGCCATCAGAGGAGACAATAACAATGAGCAGTTCTTC.

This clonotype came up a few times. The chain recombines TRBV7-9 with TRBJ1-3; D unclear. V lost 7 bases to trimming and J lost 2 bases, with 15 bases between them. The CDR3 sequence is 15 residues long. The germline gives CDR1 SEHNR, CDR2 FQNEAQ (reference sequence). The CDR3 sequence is CASTPPAVTGNTIYF. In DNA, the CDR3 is TGTGCCAGCACCCCTCCGGCGGTAACTGGAAACACCATATATTTT.

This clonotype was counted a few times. The DNA for the CDR3 is TGTGCCAGCAGTGTGGAACAGGGCGATCAGCCCCAGCATTTT. This sequence encodes CASSVEQGDQPQHF. The chain has TRBV2 and TRBJ1-5, with a tentative D call TRBD1 (6 bases). CDR1 is SNHLY, CDR2 FYNNEI, per germline. The V end was cut by 4 bases, the J end by 5 bases, with 12 bases between. This CDR3 comprises 14 residues.

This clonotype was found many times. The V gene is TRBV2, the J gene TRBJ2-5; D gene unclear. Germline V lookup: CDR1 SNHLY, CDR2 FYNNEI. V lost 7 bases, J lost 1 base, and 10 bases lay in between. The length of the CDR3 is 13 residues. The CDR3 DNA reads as TGTGCCAGCATGGGGTACTTCCAAGAGACCCAGTACTTC. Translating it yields CASMGYFQETQYF.

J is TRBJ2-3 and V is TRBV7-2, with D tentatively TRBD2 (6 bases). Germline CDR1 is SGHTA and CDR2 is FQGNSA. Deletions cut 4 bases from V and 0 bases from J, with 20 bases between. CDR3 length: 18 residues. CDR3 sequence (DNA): TGTGCCAGCAGCTCGAAGGCGGGACGCCGTTCTAGCACAGATACGCAGTATTTT. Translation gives CASSSKAGRRSSTDTQYF.

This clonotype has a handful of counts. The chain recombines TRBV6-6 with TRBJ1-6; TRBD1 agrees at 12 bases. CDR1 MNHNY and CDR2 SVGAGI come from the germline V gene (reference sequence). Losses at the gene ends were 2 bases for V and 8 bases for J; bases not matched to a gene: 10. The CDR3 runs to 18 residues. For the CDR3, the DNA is TGTGCCAGCAGTTACACAATCGGGACAGGGGGCGCATATTCACCCCTCCACTTT. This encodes CASSYTIGTGGAYSPLHF.

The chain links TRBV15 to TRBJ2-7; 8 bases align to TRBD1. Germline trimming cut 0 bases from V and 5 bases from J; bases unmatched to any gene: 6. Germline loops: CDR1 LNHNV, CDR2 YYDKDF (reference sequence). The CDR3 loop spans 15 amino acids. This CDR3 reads CATSRDPGGSDEQYF. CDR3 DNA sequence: TGTGCCACCAGCAGAGATCCAGGGGGCTCAGACGAGCAGTACTTC.

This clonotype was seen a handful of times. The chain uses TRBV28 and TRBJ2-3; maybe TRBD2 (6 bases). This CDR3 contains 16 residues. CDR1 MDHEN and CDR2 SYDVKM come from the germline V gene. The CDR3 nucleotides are TGTGAGGAGGAGTGGGAGGCGGTTCCTGACGCAGATACGCAGTATTTT. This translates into CEEEWEAVPDADTQYF.

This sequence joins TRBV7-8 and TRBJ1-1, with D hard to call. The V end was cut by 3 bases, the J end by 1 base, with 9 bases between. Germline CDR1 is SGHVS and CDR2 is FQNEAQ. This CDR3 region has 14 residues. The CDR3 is CASSLVIANTEAFF. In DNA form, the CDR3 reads TGTGCCAGCAGCTTGGTAATTGCGAACACTGAAGCTTTCTTT. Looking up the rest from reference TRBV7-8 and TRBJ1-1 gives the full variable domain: GAGVSQSPRYKVAKRGQDVALRCDPISGHVSLFWYQQALGQGPEFLTYFQNEAQLDKSGLPSDRFFAERPEGSVSTLKIQRTQQEDSAVYLCASSLVIANTEAFFGQGTRLTVV.

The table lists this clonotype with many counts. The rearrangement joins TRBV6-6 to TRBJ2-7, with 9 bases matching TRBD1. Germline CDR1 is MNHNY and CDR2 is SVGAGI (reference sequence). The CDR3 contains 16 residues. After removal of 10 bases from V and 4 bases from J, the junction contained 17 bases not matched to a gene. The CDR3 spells CATSQGAAGVRYEQYF. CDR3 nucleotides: TGTGCCACCTCACAGGGGGCGGCGGGAGTAAGGTACGAGCAGTACTTC.

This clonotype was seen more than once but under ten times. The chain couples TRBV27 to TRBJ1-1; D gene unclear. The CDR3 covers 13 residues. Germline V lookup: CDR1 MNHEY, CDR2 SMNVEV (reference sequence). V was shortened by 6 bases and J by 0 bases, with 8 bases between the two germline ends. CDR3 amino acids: CASRAIMNTEAFF. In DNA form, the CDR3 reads TGTGCCAGCAGAGCAATTATGAACACTGAAGCTTTCTTT.

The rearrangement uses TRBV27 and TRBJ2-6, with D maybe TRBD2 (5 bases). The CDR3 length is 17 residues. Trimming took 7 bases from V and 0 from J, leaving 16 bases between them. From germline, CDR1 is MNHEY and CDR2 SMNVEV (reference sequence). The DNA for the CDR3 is TGTGCCAGCACTCCAGCGGACGCGTCCTCTGGGGCCAACGTCCTGACTTTC. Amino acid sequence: CASTPADASSGANVLTF. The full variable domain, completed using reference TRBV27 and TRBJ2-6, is EAQVTQNPRYLITVTGKKLTVTCSQNMNHEYMSWYRQDPGLGLRQIYYSMNVEVTDKGDVPEGYKVSRKEKRNFPLILESPSPNQTSLYFCASTPADASSGANVLTFGAGSRLTVL.

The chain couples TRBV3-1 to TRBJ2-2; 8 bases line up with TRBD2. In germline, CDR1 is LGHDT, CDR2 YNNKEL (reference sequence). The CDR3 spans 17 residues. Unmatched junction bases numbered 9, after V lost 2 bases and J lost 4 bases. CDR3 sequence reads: CASSQRLGRASTGELFF. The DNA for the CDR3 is TGTGCCAGCAGCCAAAGGCTCGGGAGGGCTAGCACCGGGGAGCTGTTTTTT.

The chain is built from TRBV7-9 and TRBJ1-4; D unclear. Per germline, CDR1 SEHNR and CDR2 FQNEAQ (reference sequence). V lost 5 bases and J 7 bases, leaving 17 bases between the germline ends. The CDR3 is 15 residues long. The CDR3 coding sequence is TGTGCCAGCAGCCCTACGCTCCCAGTTGGTGAAAAACTGTTTTTT. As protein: CASSPTLPVGEKLFF.

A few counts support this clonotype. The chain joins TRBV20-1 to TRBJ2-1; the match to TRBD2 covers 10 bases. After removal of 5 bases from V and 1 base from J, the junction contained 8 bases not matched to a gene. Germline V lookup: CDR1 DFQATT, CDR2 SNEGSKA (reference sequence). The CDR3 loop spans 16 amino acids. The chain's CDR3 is CSASGLAALSYNEQFF. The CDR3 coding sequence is TGCAGTGCTTCCGGACTAGCGGCCCTATCCTACAATGAGCAGTTCTTC.

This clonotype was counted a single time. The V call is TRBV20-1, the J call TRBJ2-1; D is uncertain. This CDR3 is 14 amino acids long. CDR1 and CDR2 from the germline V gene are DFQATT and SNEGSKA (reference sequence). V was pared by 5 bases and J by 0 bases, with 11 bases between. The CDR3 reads CSAAFWSSYNEQFF. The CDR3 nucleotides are TGCAGTGCTGCGTTCTGGAGCTCCTACAATGAGCAGTTCTTC.

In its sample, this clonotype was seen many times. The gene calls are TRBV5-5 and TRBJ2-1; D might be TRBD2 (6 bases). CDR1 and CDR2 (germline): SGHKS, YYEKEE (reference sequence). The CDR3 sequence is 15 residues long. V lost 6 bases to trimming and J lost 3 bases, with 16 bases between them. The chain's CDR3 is CASTPTLGGYNEQFF. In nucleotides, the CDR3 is TGTGCCAGCACCCCGACCCTGGGGGGCTACAATGAGCAGTTCTTC.

CDR3 bases: TGTGCCAGCTCCGAGGGAGGGAACACTGAAGCTTTCTTT. This translates into CASSEGGNTEAFF. The chain recombines TRBV18 with TRBJ1-1; no reliable D call. From germline, CDR1 is KGHSH and CDR2 LQKENI. The CDR3 has 13 residues. V was cut by 6 bases and J by 1 base, with 9 bases left in between.

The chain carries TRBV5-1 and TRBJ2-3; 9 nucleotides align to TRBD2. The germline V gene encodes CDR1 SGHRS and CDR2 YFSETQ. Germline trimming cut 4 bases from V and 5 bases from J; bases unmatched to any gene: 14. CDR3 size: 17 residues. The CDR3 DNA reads TGCGCCAGCAGCCCCGTCTTGGCGGGAGCGGGGGGAGATACGCAGTATTTT. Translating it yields CASSPVLAGAGGDTQYF.